This section outlines one TCR beta chain sequence together with its context. Its cognate antigen is unknown. Trimming pared 4 bases from V and 2 bases from J, leaving 12 bases between. Germline CDR1 KGHSH, CDR2 LQKENI. There are 14 residues in the CDR3. Produced via immunoSEQ multiplex PCR; TCRdb's table is partial and in-frame only. This sample has around 130,000 clones; 89% occur once, and the top ten carry about 9.5%. This sample was taken from a study of T cell responses to AZD1222 COVID-19 vaccine. Study-level points and caveats: Only five to seven AZD1222 recipients tested seropositive at baseline. Researchers took repertoire samples only after the peak T cell response had come.

Sequenced material: peripheral blood, taken 28 days after the second AZD1222 dose. This TCR derives from an adult who received the AZD1222 COVID-19 vaccine. The rearrangement uses TRBV18 and TRBJ2-7, with D hard to call. CDR3 sequence (DNA): TGTGCCAGCTCACTGGAACTACCCCCCTACGAGCAGTACTTC. Translating it yields CASSLELPPYEQYF.